The clone carrying this TCR beta chain occurred once. The antigen is unknown. Primers included in the PCR were 60 Vbeta and 13 Jbeta primers. Libraries were prepared by immunoSEQ multiplex PCR; TCRdb keeps only in-frame clonotypes and omits some of them. The sample contains 87,000 or so clones, 60% to 85% of which appear only once. The record originates from a study of cytomegalovirus exposure and HLA in healthy donors. V lost 2 bases, J lost 6 bases, and 2 bases stayed unmatched. Germline V gives CDR1 SEHNR, CDR2 FQNEAQ (reference sequence). CDR3 length: 13 residues. Study observations and caveats: Further analysis was carried out later, and it showed several of the most significant clusters appearing linked to common viral pathogens.

This TCR was sampled from a woman aged 40 to 50 in good health and CMV-seronegative. Input material: PBMCs. The chain joins TRBV7-9 to TRBJ1-2, with 8 bases aligning to TRBD1. The CDR3 DNA is TGTGCCAGCAGCTTAACGACAGGGGATGGCTACACCTTC. Encoded protein: CASSLTTGDGYTF.